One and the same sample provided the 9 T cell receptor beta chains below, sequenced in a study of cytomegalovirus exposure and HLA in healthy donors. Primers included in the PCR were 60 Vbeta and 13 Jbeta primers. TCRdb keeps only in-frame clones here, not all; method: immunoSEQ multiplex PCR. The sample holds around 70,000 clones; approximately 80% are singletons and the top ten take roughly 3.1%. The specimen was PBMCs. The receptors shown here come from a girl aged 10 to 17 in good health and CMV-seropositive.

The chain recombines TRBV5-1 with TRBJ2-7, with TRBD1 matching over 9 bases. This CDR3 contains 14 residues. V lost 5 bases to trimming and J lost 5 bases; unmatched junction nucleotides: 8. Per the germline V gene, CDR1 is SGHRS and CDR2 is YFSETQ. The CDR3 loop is CASSNRDRAHEQYF. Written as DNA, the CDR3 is TGCGCCAGCAGTAACCGGGACAGGGCCCACGAGCAGTACTTC.

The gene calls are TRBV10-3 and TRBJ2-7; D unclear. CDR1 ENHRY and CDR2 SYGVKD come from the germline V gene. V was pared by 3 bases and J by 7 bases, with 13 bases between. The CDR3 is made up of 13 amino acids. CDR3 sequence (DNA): TGTGCCATCAGTGAACCCCTTAGCCGGGAGCAGTACTTC. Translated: CAISEPLSREQYF.

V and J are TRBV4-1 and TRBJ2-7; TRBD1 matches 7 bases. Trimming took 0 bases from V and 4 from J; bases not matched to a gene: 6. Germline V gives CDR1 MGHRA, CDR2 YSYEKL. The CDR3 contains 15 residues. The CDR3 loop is CASSQEGTVTYEQYF. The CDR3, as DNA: TGCGCCAGCAGCCAAGAAGGGACAGTAACTTACGAGCAGTACTTC.

DNA of the CDR3: TGTGCCAGCAGACGGGGGGGTGACACAGATACGCAGTATTTT. Encoded protein: CASRRGGDTDTQYF. The rearrangement links TRBV6-5 to TRBJ2-3, with 8 bases lining up with TRBD2. The CDR3 spans 14 residues. V shed 6 bases and J 2 bases; nucleotides not matched to a gene: 4. In germline, CDR1 is MNHEY, CDR2 SVGAGI.

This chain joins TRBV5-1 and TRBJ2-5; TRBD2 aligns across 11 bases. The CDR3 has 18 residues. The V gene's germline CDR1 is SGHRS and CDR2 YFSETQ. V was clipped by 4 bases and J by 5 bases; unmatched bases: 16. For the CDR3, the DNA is TGCGCCAGCAGCCTGGCGGCTCTAGCGGGGGGTTTCCGGGAGACCCAGTACTTC. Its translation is CASSLAALAGGFRETQYF.

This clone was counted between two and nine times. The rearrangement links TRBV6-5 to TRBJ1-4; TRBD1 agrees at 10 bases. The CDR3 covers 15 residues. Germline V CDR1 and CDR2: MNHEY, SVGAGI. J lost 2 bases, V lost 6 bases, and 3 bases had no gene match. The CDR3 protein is CASRRQGATNEKLFF. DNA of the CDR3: TGTGCCAGCAGGAGACAGGGGGCTACTAATGAAAAACTGTTTTTT.

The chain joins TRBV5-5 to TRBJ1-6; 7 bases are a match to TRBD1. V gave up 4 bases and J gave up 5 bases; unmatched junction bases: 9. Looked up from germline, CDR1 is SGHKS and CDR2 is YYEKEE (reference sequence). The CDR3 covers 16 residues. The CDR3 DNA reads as TGTGCCAGCAGCCCAAGACAGGGCCGGGATAATTCACCCCTCCACTTT. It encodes CASSPRQGRDNSPLHF.

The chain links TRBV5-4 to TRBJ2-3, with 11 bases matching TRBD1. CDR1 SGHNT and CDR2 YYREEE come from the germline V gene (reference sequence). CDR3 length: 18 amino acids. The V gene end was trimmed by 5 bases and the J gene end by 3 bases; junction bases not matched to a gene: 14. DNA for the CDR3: TGTGCCAGCAGACAGGGACAGGGGGAGCGTCGTGGGACAGATACGCAGTATTTT. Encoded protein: CASRQGQGERRGTDTQYF.

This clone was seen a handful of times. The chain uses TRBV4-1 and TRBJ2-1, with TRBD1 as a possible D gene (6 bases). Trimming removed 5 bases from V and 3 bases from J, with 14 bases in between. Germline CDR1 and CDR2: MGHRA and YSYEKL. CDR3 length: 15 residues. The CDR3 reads CASSIPGTRYNEQFF. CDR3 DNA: TGCGCCAGCAGCATACCCGGGACACGCTACAATGAGCAGTTCTTC.